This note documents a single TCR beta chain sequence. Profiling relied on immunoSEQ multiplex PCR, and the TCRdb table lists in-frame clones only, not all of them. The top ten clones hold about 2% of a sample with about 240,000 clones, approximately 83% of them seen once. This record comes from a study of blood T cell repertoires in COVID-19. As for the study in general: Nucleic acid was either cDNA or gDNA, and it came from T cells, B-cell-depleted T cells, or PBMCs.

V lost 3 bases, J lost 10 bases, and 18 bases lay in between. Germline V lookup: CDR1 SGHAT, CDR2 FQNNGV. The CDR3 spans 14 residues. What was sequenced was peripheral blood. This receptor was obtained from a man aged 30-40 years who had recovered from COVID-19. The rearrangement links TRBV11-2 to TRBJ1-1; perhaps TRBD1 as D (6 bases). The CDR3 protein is CASSFSRTDLRAFF. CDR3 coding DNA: TGTGCCAGCAGCTTCTCGAGGACAGACCTTAGAGCTTTCTTT.